This entry lists 8 T cell receptor beta chains sequenced from one sample in a study of human T cells and chemical hapten exposure. In TCRdb, the RACE reads were re-called with MiXCR into one record per CDR3 protein. The sample lists roughly 110,000 distinct CDR3 sequences, approximately 12% seen once, with around 1.7% in the top ten. This sample's time point: pre-sensitization, week 0. The sample's treatment: therapeutic diphenylcyclopropenone sensitization with weekly scalp DPC. The source was whole blood, collected in connection with sensitization to the hapten diphenylcyclopropenone (DPC). These receptors all come from a woman aged 45-59 years with alopecia areata. Some clones in this sample may be carry-over from other donors' samples.

This clonotype was counted a few times. The CDR3 region has the DNA TGTGCCAGCTCACCATCAGTAGGGACAACTTTCAATGAGCAGTTCTTC. Translating it yields CASSPSVGTTFNEQFF. The chain carries TRBV18 and TRBJ2-1; tentative D call: TRBD1 (6 bases). With 2 bases removed from V and 6 bases from J, the gap between germline ends came to 17 bases. The length of the CDR3 is 16 residues. Looked up from germline, CDR1 is KGHSH and CDR2 is LQKENI.

This clonotype was recorded at least ten times. The V gene is TRBV4-1, the J gene TRBJ2-7, with a possible D match to TRBD2 (7 bases). Per the germline V gene, CDR1 is MGHRA and CDR2 is YSYEKL. V lost 0 bases, J lost 3 bases, and 21 bases lay in between. The CDR3 is 18 amino acids. The CDR3 reads CASSQDGPWGGRIYEQYF. The CDR3 DNA is TGCGCCAGCAGCCAAGATGGGCCTTGGGGGGGCCGAATCTACGAGCAGTACTTC.

This clonotype was detected only a few times. Mismatch with germline at one junction end may stem from a read error. CDR3 nucleotides: TGTGCCAGCAGTTACTCGAGTGGGGGGCGCTTAGATCCGGTCTTC. Translating gives CASSYSSGGRLDPVF. The V gene is TRBV6-2 or TRBV6-3, the J gene TRBJ2-1, with D perhaps assigned TRBD1 or TRBD2 (6 bases each). The CDR3 length is 15 residues. Looked up from germline, CDR1 is MNHEY and CDR2 is SVGEGT.

This clonotype came up many times. The V gene is TRBV4-3, the J gene TRBJ1-5; tentatively, D is TRBD1 (6 bases). CDR1 and CDR2 from the germline V gene are LGHNA and YSLEER. CDR3 length: 15 residues. The V end was cut by 2 bases, the J end by 6 bases, with 14 bases between. The CDR3 DNA reads as TGCGCCAGCAGCCAATCTCAGGGGCATGGTCAGCCCCAGCATTTT. It translates to CASSQSQGHGQPQHF.

This clonotype was observed a handful of times. The chain recombines TRBV12-3 or TRBV12-4 with TRBJ1-4; unclear D gene. The CDR3 extends over 11 amino acids. V was shortened by 6 bases and J by 8 bases, with 7 bases between the two germline ends. For the CDR3, the DNA is TGTGCCAGCAGACACGGCGAAAAACTGTTTTTT. Its protein product is CASRHGEKLFF.

CDR3 DNA sequence: TGCGCCAGCAGAGGAGCATACTCCTACACTGAAGCTTTCTTT. Translating gives CASRGAYSYTEAFF. V usage is TRBV5-1 and J usage is TRBJ1-1; D is unresolved. CDR1 and CDR2 from the germline V gene are SGHRS and YFSETQ. This CDR3 is 14 amino acids long. V lost 5 bases and J lost 3, with 14 bases in between.

This clonotype has at least ten counts. The chain carries TRBV28 and TRBJ2-1; D remains unclear. The CDR3 is 19 residues long. Germline V lookup: CDR1 MDHEN, CDR2 SYDVKM. Trimming shortened V by 4 bases and J by 0 bases, and 22 bases separated the two germline ends. The CDR3 coding sequence is TGTGCCAGCAGTTCCCCCCCCTGGCCGAACCCTTCCTCCTACAATGAGCAGTTCTTC. Translated: CASSSPPWPNPSSYNEQFF.

This clonotype has more than one count but fewer than ten. The rearrangement links TRBV20-1 to TRBJ2-3; 8 bases fit TRBD2. Germline V gives CDR1 DFQATT, CDR2 SNEGSKA (reference sequence). The CDR3 loop spans 14 amino acids. The ends lost 2 bases at V and 5 bases at J; junction bases unmatched: 6. The CDR3 sequence is CSARPQTSVDTQYF. CDR3 bases: TGCAGTGCTAGACCCCAGACTAGCGTAGATACGCAGTATTTT.